This T cell receptor (beta chain) originates from a study of blood T cells in healthy people across ages. CDR3 size: 13 residues. Deletions cut 3 bases from V and 2 bases from J, with 10 bases between. In germline, CDR1 is SQVTM, CDR2 ANQGSEA. A second PCR of roughly 6 to 12 cycles used a sample-barcoded 5' primer and a J-beta primer mix. TCRdb redid the calling of the 5' RACE reads with MiXCR, one entry per CDR3 protein. The sample includes hundreds of thousands of distinct CDR3 sequences, 25% of them seen just once. Only a few counts were recorded for this clonotype. This sample also appeared in a second study, on T cells of mothers and their children.

This TCR came from a boy aged 10-17 years in good health. The chain employs TRBV29-1 and TRBJ1-1; D unresolved. The specimen was blood. The CDR3 DNA reads TGCAGCGTTGAGCGGATCCTTAACACTGAAGCTTTCTTT. This translates into CSVERILNTEAFF.